Listed here are 3 T cell receptor beta chains from one sample, sequenced in a study of human T cells and chemical hapten exposure. Time point of the sample: patch test 1, 2 weeks after DPC sensitization. This sample's treatment: therapeutic diphenylcyclopropenone sensitization with weekly scalp DPC. Via MiXCR, TCRdb re-called the RACE reads, giving one row per CDR3 protein. Seen here are 180,000 or so distinct CDR3 sequences, roughly 15% observed once, and the top ten hold about 1.7%. The sequences come from whole blood, collected in connection with sensitization to the hapten diphenylcyclopropenone (DPC). The receptors here all came from a woman between 25 and 40 years old with alopecia areata. Some clones in this sample may be carry-over from other donors' samples.

The rearrangement joins TRBV12-3 or TRBV12-4 to TRBJ1-5; no reliable D call. The V end lost 7 bases, the J end lost 4 bases, and 8 bases lay between the germline ends. This CDR3 has 12 amino acids. The CDR3 coding sequence is TGTGCCAGCAAACAACGAAATCAGCCCCAGCATTTT. It translates to CASKQRNQPQHF.

This clonotype was seen repeatedly, ten times or more. The chain combines TRBV12-5 with TRBJ2-1; no clear D gene. The CDR3 extends over 14 amino acids. V lost 0 bases and J lost 4, with 7 bases in between. CDR1 and CDR2 (germline): LGHNT, FRNRAP. The chain's CDR3 is CASGLVRQYNEQFF. DNA of the CDR3: TGTGCTAGTGGTTTGGTACGGCAGTACAATGAGCAGTTCTTC. Based on the CDR3 plus reference TRBV12-5 and TRBJ2-1, the full variable domain is DARVTQTPRHKVTEMGQEVTMRCQPILGHNTVFWYRQTMMQGLELLAYFRNRAPLDDSGMPKDRFSAEMPDATLATLKIQPSEPRDSAVYFCASGLVRQYNEQFFGPGTRLTVL.

This clonotype was found a few times. This chain links TRBV12-3 or TRBV12-4 with TRBJ2-3; D gene uncertain. V was trimmed by 3 bases and J by 6 bases, leaving 7 bases between them. The CDR3 has 12 residues. The CDR3 spells CASSFFGDTQYF. In DNA, the CDR3 is TGTGCCAGCAGTTTCTTTGGGGATACGCAGTATTTT.